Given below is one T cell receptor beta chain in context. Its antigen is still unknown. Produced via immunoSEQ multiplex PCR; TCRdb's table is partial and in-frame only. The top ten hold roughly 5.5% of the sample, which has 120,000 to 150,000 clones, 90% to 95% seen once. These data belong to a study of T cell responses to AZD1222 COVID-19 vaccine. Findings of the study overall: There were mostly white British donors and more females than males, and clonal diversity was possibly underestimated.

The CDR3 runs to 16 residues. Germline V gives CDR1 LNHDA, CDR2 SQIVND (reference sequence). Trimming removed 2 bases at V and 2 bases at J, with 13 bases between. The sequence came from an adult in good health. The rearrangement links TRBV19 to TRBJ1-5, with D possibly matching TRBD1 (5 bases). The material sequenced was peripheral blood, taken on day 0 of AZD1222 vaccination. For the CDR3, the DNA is TGTGCCAGTAGTATACTGGGGGGATTACGCAATCAGCCCCAGCATTTT. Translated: CASSILGGLRNQPQHF.